This is a list of T cell receptor beta chains from one sample in a study of blood T cell repertoires in COVID-19. Sequencing used immunoSEQ multiplex PCR; TCRdb keeps in-frame clones, though not all of them. The table shows 170,000 or so clones, with approximately 87% occurring only once. The source material was peripheral blood. These TCRs come from a woman aged 18-29 years who had recovered from COVID-19. The CDR3 runs from the conserved cysteine through the conserved F or W. D genes are given only for firm matches. Rows may omit the clone size; those that give it use once, few, many or a size class.

V gene,clone size,D gene,J gene,CDR3 protein,CDR3 DNA
TRBV5-4,once,.,TRBJ2-3,CASSFSGFEVDTQYF,TGTGCCAGCAGCTTCTCAGGGTTCGAGGTAGATACGCAGTATTTT
TRBV6-5,.,.,TRBJ2-3,CASSRLRGTQYF,TGTGCCAGCAGCCGCCTTAGGGGTACGCAGTATTTT
TRBV5-4,.,.,TRBJ1-2,CASSSLDTGSAYRGYTF,TGTGCCAGCAGCTCGCTGGACACAGGTTCGGCATATCGAGGCTACACCTTC
TRBV10-3,.,.,TRBJ2-1,CAISESGGSYNEQFF,TGTGCCATCAGTGAGAGTGGGGGGTCCTACAATGAGCAGTTCTTC
TRBV12-3/TRBV12-4,.,.,TRBJ1-1,CASRTRNTEAFF,TGTGCCAGCAGGACAAGAAACACTGAAGCTTTCTTT
TRBV19,.,.,TRBJ1-2,CASSPGETRTLYGYTF,TGTGCCAGTAGCCCCGGGGAGACAAGAACACTCTATGGCTACACCTTC
TRBV3-1/TRBV3-2,.,.,TRBJ1-4,CASRKGANEKLFF,TGTGCCAGCAGAAAGGGAGCTAATGAAAAACTGTTTTTT
TRBV28,.,TRBD1,TRBJ1-2,CASSPTGLGYGYTF,TGTGCCAGCAGTCCGACAGGGTTGGGCTATGGCTACACCTTC
TRBV5-4,.,TRBD2,TRBJ2-5,CASSLGSGSPGETQYF,TGTGCCAGCAGCTTGGGGAGCGGGAGCCCCGGAGAGACCCAGTACTTC
TRBV7-3,.,TRBD1,TRBJ2-7,CASSWDRGNEQYF,TGTGCCAGCAGCTGGGACAGGGGTAACGAGCAGTACTTC
TRBV20-1,.,.,TRBJ2-7,CSASQQTYEQYF,TGCAGTGCTAGTCAACAGACCTACGAGCAGTACTTC
TRBV7-2,.,TRBD1,TRBJ1-6,CASSFGALLQGARSPLHF,TGTGCCAGCAGCTTCGGCGCCCTCTTACAGGGGGCGCGATCACCCCTCCACTTT
TRBV19,.,TRBD1,TRBJ1-1,CASSRKGTGGNTEAFF,TGTGCCAGTAGTCGAAAAGGGACAGGGGGGAACACTGAAGCTTTCTTT
TRBV18,.,.,TRBJ1-3,CASSSDKSSGNTIYF,TGTGCCAGCTCATCGGACAAGAGCTCTGGAAACACCATATATTTT
TRBV7-9,.,.,TRBJ1-6,CASSPRGGSGNSPLHF,TGTGCCAGCAGCCCGCGGGGTGGATCGGGAAATTCACCCCTCCACTTT
TRBV11-2,.,TRBD1,TRBJ1-2,CASSIRQGYYGYTF,TGTGCCAGCAGCATAAGACAGGGGTACTATGGCTACACCTTC
TRBV3-1/TRBV3-2,.,TRBD1,TRBJ1-3,CASRSGQRNTIYF,TGTGCCAGCAGGTCGGGACAGCGGAACACCATATATTTT
TRBV5-4,.,TRBD1,TRBJ2-7,CAVRDRGTYEQYF,TGTGCCGTCCGGGACAGGGGTACCTACGAGCAGTACTTC
TRBV4-2,.,TRBD2,TRBJ2-5,CASSGLSGRVAETQYF,TGTGCCAGCAGCGGGCTCAGCGGGAGGGTAGCAGAGACCCAGTACTTC
TRBV5-6,.,.,TRBJ1-6,CASSFRLLNSPLHF,TGTGCCAGCAGCTTTCGGTTGCTCAATTCACCCCTCCACTTT
TRBV5-4,few,.,TRBJ2-5,CASSLGSDQETQYF,TGTGCCAGCAGCTTGGGTAGCGACCAAGAGACCCAGTACTTC
TRBV7-7,.,.,TRBJ2-5,CASSPQVGLAETQYF,TGTGCCAGCAGCCCCCAGGTAGGCTTAGCGGAGACCCAGTACTTC
TRBV7-2,.,TRBD1,TRBJ2-5,CASTPTGTQETQYF,TGTGCCAGCACCCCGACAGGGACCCAAGAGACCCAGTACTTC
TRBV13,few,TRBD2,TRBJ2-1,CASSGRGLAGSSYNEQFF,TGTGCCAGCAGTGGGAGGGGACTAGCGGGAAGCTCCTACAATGAGCAGTTCTTC
TRBV27,.,TRBD2,TRBJ2-3,CASSLLTSGGPRDTQYF,TGTGCCAGCAGTTTGTTGACGTCGGGGGGGCCGAGAGATACGCAGTATTTT
TRBV29-1,few,.,TRBJ2-2,CSGFQGQNTGELFF,TGCAGCGGATTCCAGGGTCAGAACACCGGGGAGCTGTTTTTT
TRBV5-4,.,TRBD2,TRBJ2-2,CASSSGGKRSTGELFF,TGTGCCAGCAGTTCGGGGGGGAAGCGGAGCACCGGGGAGCTGTTTTTT
TRBV6-2/TRBV6-3,.,TRBD2,TRBJ2-3,CASSNPLGLAGLDTQYF,TGTGCCAGCAGTAACCCCCTCGGACTAGCGGGGTTAGATACGCAGTATTTT
TRBV2,.,TRBD2,TRBJ2-1,CASLDRSGGPYNEQFF,TGTGCCAGCCTTGATCGGAGCGGGGGCCCCTACAATGAGCAGTTCTTC
TRBV5-4,few,.,TRBJ1-1,CASSRGSTEAFF,TGTGCCAGCTCGCGAGGAAGTACTGAAGCTTTCTTT
TRBV6-4,few,.,TRBJ2-1,CASSAQGSLDEQFF,TGTGCCAGCAGTGCCCAGGGAAGTTTAGATGAGCAGTTCTTC
TRBV4-1,.,TRBD1,TRBJ1-1,CASSRRTGWENTEAFF,TGCGCCAGCAGCCGCCGGACAGGGTGGGAGAACACTGAAGCTTTCTTT
TRBV7-3,.,.,TRBJ1-2,CASSSKDSLYGYTF,TGTGCCAGCAGCTCAAAGGACAGTCTCTATGGCTACACCTTC